This T cell receptor (beta chain) was captured in a study of control samples from healthy donors and cancer patients. V lost 5 bases, J lost 7 bases, and 9 bases lay in between. Germline V gives CDR1 SGHVS, CDR2 FQNEAQ. CDR3 length: 11 residues. Generated by immunoSEQ multiplex PCR, the TCRdb table keeps only in-frame clones and is missing some. The repertoire holds 400,000 to 500,000 clones, with more than 80% as singletons. The TCR was taken from a man aged 40-49 years with head and neck cancer. The sample taken for sequencing was PBMCs. This chain connects TRBV7-8 to TRBJ2-7; maybe TRBD1 (6 bases). In DNA, the CDR3 is TGTGCCAGCAGCCCGCAGGGGGAGCAGTACTTC. Translating gives CASSPQGEQYF.